This T cell receptor beta chain was sequenced in a study of blood T cells in healthy people across ages. A note on this clonotype: As yet, its antigen is unknown.

Study-wide findings and caveats: Diversity figures based on one million T cells were deemed too low. Per million T cells, the diversity of TCR beta decreased roughly linearly as age advanced. In these data, TCR beta diversity tracked strongly with naive T cell percentage.

Using a J-beta primer mix together with a sample-barcoded 5' primer, a second PCR was run for about 7 to 12 cycles. Each cDNA molecule received a tag from a template-switch adaptor that had 12 random nucleotides. TCRdb itself ran the 5' RACE reads through MiXCR, one entry per CDR3 protein. This sample has about 1.6 million distinct CDR3 sequences; almost 35% occur once, and the top ten carry around 11%. This CDR3 comprises 15 residues. Germline-derived CDR1 and CDR2 are SGHVS and FNYEAQ. The ends were cut back, 5 bases at V and 2 bases at J, with 13 bases in the middle. Material: blood. The TCR comes from a woman aged 25 to 45 in good health. The rearrangement uses TRBV7-6 and TRBJ1-3; D is unresolved. CDR3 nucleotides: TGTGCCAGCAGCCTAAGTCGCAGTCCTGGAAACACCATATATTTT. Protein sequence: CASSLSRSPGNTIYF.